This entry is about one TCR beta chain. Its specificity is unknown. Only in-frame clones appear in the TCRdb table, and some are missing; sequencing was by immunoSEQ multiplex PCR. Of tens of thousands of clones in the sample, around 90% were seen once. The germline V gene has CDR1 MDHEN and CDR2 SYDVKM. CDR3 length: 15 residues. V shed 3 bases and J shed 1 base, with 13 bases lying between them. This specimen belongs to a study of T cell responses to AZD1222 COVID-19 vaccine. Findings and limits, study-wide: Spike-specific TCR breadth and depth both grew after two AZD1222 doses. Donors were chiefly white British, with a greater number of females, and clonal diversity was perhaps underestimated. AZD1222 recipients seropositive at baseline numbered only 5 or 6.

The chain has TRBV28 and TRBJ2-7, with a tentative D call TRBD2 (7 bases). The source of this sequence is an adult who received the AZD1222 COVID-19 vaccine. This material consisted of peripheral blood, taken 28 days after the second AZD1222 dose. In nucleotides, the CDR3 is TGTGCCAGCAGTTTCGGGCGGGGGCCTTCCTACGAGCAGTACTTC. It yields the protein CASSFGRGPSYEQYF. Drawing the rest from reference TRBV28 and TRBJ2-7, the complete variable domain is DVKVTQSSRYLVKRTGEKVFLECVQDMDHENMFWYRQDPGLGLRLIYFSYDVKMKEKGDIPEGYSVSREKKERFSLILESASTNQTSMYLCASSFGRGPSYEQYFGPGTRLTVT.